The 15 T cell receptor beta chains reported below all come from one sample, sequenced in a study of neurological immune-mediated disorders. MiXCR, run by TCRdb on the 5' RACE reads, gives a single entry per CDR3 protein. Of fewer than 90,000 distinct CDR3 sequences detected, around 10% appear once; the ten largest clones hold about 1.7%. The sample was PBMCs. The receptor set was obtained from a man between 35 and 55 years old in good health.

There are many counts of this clonotype. V gene TRBV5-1 combines with J gene TRBJ2-7, with 7 bases fitting TRBD1. The CDR3 extends over 15 amino acids. Germline lookup yields CDR1 SGHRS and CDR2 YFSETQ. The junction had 8 bases not matched to a gene; V was cut back by 4 bases and J by 1 base. The CDR3 sequence is CASSPWAGGSYEQYF. Written as DNA, the CDR3 is TGCGCCAGCAGCCCCTGGGCAGGGGGATCCTACGAGCAGTACTTC.

This clonotype was detected ten times or more. The chain has TRBV6-5 and TRBJ2-5; no definite D call. Germline-derived CDR1 and CDR2 are MNHEY and SVGAGI. CDR3 length: 15 residues. Trimming cost V 0 bases and J 1 base, with 9 bases left between them. CDR3 loop: CASSYSMLVQETQYF. For the CDR3, the DNA is TGTGCCAGCAGTTACTCTATGTTGGTCCAAGAGACCCAGTACTTC.

This clonotype was seen ten or more times. The V gene is TRBV7-3, the J gene TRBJ2-1, with TRBD1 as a possible D gene (6 bases). V shed 0 bases and J shed 9 bases, with 9 bases lying between them. The length of the CDR3 is 13 residues. The germline V gene has CDR1 SGHTA and CDR2 FQGTGA. CDR3 bases: TGTGCCAGCAGCTTAACGGACAGAAGTGAGCAGTTCTTC. Amino acid sequence: CASSLTDRSEQFF. The full variable domain, its missing parts supplied by reference TRBV7-3 and TRBJ2-1, is GAGVSQTPSNKVTEKGKYVELRCDPISGHTALYWYRQSLGQGPEFLIYFQGTGAADDSGLPNDRFFAVRPEGSVSTLKIQRTERGDSAVYLCASSLTDRSEQFFGPGTRLTVL.

This clonotype was counted ten times or more. This chain links TRBV5-1 with TRBJ2-3; 10 nucleotides line up with TRBD1. The trim removed 3 bases at V and 3 bases at J, leaving 4 bases unmatched. There are 15 residues in the CDR3. In germline, CDR1 is SGHRS, CDR2 YFSETQ. CDR3 residues: CASSSTGQGTDTQYF. The CDR3 region has the DNA TGCGCCAGCAGCTCGACGGGACAGGGGACAGATACGCAGTATTTT.

This clonotype was counted ten times or more. The chain is built from TRBV12-3 or TRBV12-4 and TRBJ1-1; D gene ambiguous. V was clipped by 4 bases and J by 1 base, with 13 bases between them. This CDR3 has 15 residues. The CDR3 nucleotides read TGTGCCAGCAGTTATACCCCGGTCGAGAACACTGAAGCTTTCTTT. Translation gives CASSYTPVENTEAFF.

The chain uses TRBV7-9 and TRBJ2-5, with 11 bases lining up with TRBD1. The V gene end was trimmed by 5 bases and the J gene end by 3 bases; junction bases not matched to a gene: 11. Germline CDR1 SEHNR, CDR2 FQNEAQ (reference sequence). This CDR3 spans 17 amino acids. The CDR3 loop is CASSGTLDRGREETQYF. CDR3 bases: TGTGCCAGCAGCGGTACTTTGGACAGGGGGCGTGAAGAGACCCAGTACTTC.

This clonotype was recorded many times. The V and J genes are TRBV5-6 and TRBJ1-1, with no clear D. Germline values: CDR1 SGHDT, CDR2 YYEEEE. Trimming stripped 0 bases from V and 2 bases from J, with 2 bases between. The CDR3 is 12 residues long. CDR3 amino acids: CASSLVNTEAFF. The CDR3 nucleotides read TGTGCCAGCAGCTTGGTAAACACTGAAGCTTTCTTT.

This clonotype was seen at least ten times. V and J are TRBV6-5 and TRBJ2-1, with 7 bases matching TRBD2. With 0 bases clipped from V and 4 bases from J, the junction kept 3 bases outside the gene matches. This CDR3 comprises 15 residues. Germline CDR1 and CDR2: MNHEY and SVGAGI. CDR3 in DNA: TGTGCCAGCAGTTACTCGGCTAGCGGTTACAATGAGCAGTTCTTC. It translates to CASSYSASGYNEQFF.

This clonotype has a count of ten or more. V gene TRBV25-1 combines with J gene TRBJ2-5; D is possibly TRBD1 (5 bases). Germline V gene sequence: CDR1 MGHDK, CDR2 SYGVNS. With 8 bases removed from V and 5 bases from J, the gap between germline ends came to 18 bases. This CDR3 region has 14 residues. The CDR3 loop reads CASGRVGVGETQYF. In nucleotides, the CDR3 is TGTGCCAGCGGACGCGTAGGGGTAGGGGAGACCCAGTACTTC. Combining the CDR3 with reference TRBV25-1 and TRBJ2-5 gives the whole variable domain EADIYQTPRYLVIGTGKKITLECSQTMGHDKMYWYQQDPGMELHLIHYSYGVNSTEKGDLSSESTVSRIRTEHFPLTLESARPSHTSQYLCASGRVGVGETQYFGPGTRLLVL.

This clonotype was seen many times. The V gene is TRBV20-1, the J gene TRBJ2-4, with D perhaps matching TRBD1 (6 bases). The V end was cut by 1 base, the J end by 10 bases, with 32 bases between. CDR1 is DFQATT, CDR2 SNEGSKA, per germline (reference sequence). This CDR3 region has 19 residues. In nucleotides, the CDR3 is TGCAGTGCTAGAGGGGGTTTTGATCTACAGGGAGACTTATTCAGGATTCAGTACTTC. Translated, it gives CSARGGFDLQGDLFRIQYF.

This clonotype was seen a few times. This chain joins TRBV7-2 and TRBJ1-6; D is perhaps TRBD1 (6 bases). Germline loops: CDR1 SGHTA, CDR2 FQGNSA. CDR3 length: 13 residues. The V and J ends lost 8 bases and 9 bases respectively, with 14 bases between them. The chain's CDR3 is CASAGASGSPLHF. The CDR3 DNA follows: TGTGCCAGCGCGGGGGCAAGTGGTTCACCCCTCCACTTT. The entire variable domain, with the rest obtained from reference TRBV7-2 and TRBJ1-6, is as follows: GAGVSQSPSNKVTEKGKDVELRCDPISGHTALYWYRQSLGQGLEFLIYFQGNSAPDKSGLPSDRFSAERTGGSVSTLTIQRTQQEDSAVYLCASAGASGSPLHFGNGTRLTVT.

The V call is TRBV5-1, the J call TRBJ1-2, with 9 bases lining up with TRBD1. V gave up 5 bases and J gave up 4 bases; unmatched junction bases: 3. This CDR3 is built from 13 residues. The V gene's germline CDR1 is SGHRS and CDR2 YFSETQ. As DNA, the CDR3 is TGCGCCAGCAGTAAGGGACAGGGCTATGGCTACACCTTC. This encodes CASSKGQGYGYTF.

The chain couples TRBV19 to TRBJ1-5, with D maybe TRBD1 (6 bases). The length of the CDR3 is 14 residues. The germline V and J ends were trimmed by 6 bases and 4 bases, with 13 bases remaining between them. In germline, CDR1 is LNHDA, CDR2 SQIVND (reference sequence). The CDR3 DNA follows: TGTGCCAGTAGCAGCGGACAGACGAATCAGCCCCAGCATTTT. Its protein product is CASSSGQTNQPQHF.

In its sample, this clonotype was seen many times. The chain carries TRBV3-1 and TRBJ2-6; D not certain. This CDR3 spans 15 amino acids. Germline assignment: CDR1 LGHDT and CDR2 YNNKEL (reference sequence). V was pared by 4 bases and J by 4 bases, with 11 bases between. Written as DNA, the CDR3 is TGTGCCAGCAGCCTGGCGGCGCTAGGGGCCAACGTCCTGACTTTC. Protein sequence: CASSLAALGANVLTF. The full variable domain, rest sourced from reference TRBV3-1 and TRBJ2-6, is DTAVSQTPKYLVTQMGNDKSIKCEQNLGHDTMYWYKQDSKKFLKIMFSYNNKELIINETVPNRFSPKSPDKAHLNLHINSLELGDSAVYFCASSLAALGANVLTFGAGSRLTVL.

This clonotype was picked up many times. CDR3 bases: TGTGCCAGCAGCTTCCAAGGTGCTAATTCACCCCTCCACTTT. Translated, it gives CASSFQGANSPLHF. This rearrangement joins TRBV5-6 to TRBJ1-6; D remains unclear. V was cut by 2 bases and J by 6 bases, with 9 bases left in between. The CDR3 is made up of 14 amino acids. Germline-derived CDR1 and CDR2 are SGHDT and YYEEEE.